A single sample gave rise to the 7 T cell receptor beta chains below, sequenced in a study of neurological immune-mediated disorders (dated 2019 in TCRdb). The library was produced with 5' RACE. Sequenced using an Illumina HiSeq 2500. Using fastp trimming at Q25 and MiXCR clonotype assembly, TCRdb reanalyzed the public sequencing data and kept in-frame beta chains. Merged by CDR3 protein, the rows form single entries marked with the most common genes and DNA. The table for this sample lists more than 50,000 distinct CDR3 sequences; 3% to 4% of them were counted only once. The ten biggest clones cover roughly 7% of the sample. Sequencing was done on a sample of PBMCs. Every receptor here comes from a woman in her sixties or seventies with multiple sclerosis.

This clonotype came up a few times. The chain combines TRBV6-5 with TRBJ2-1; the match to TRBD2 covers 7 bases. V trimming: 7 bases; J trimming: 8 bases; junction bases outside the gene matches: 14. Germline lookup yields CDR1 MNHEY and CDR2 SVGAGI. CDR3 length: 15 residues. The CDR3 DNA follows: TGTGCCAGCAATAATCGGGGAGGGGCGATAGATGAGCAGTTCTTC. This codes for CASNNRGGAIDEQFF.

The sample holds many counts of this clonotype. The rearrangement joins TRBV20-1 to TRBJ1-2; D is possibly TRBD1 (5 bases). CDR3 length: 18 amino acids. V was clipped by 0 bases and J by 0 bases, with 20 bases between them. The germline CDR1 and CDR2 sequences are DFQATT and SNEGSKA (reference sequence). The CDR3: CSARDRDLGGRSNYGYTF. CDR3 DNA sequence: TGCAGTGCTAGAGACAGGGATCTCGGGGGGAGATCTAACTATGGCTACACCTTC.

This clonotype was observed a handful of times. For the CDR3, the DNA is TGCGCCAGCAGCCTCTCGACAGGGGAGACCCAGTACTTC. Amino acid sequence: CASSLSTGETQYF. The genes are TRBV5-1 and TRBJ2-5; TRBD1 matches 7 bases. This CDR3 spans 13 amino acids. The germline V gene encodes CDR1 SGHRS and CDR2 YFSETQ. V lost 4 bases and J lost 5; bases outside the gene matches: 5.

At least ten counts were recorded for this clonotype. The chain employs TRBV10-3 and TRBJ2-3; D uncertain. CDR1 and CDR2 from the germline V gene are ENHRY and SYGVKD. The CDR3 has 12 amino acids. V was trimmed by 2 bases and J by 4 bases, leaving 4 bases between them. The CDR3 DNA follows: TGTGCCATCAGTGAGAGGTCAGATACGCAGTATTTT. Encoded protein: CAISERSDTQYF.

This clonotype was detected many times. CDR3 residues: CASSAGGPGPQETQYF. The CDR3 nucleotides are TGTGCCAGCAGCGCCGGCGGTCCCGGGCCACAAGAGACCCAGTACTTC. The chain joins TRBV7-8 to TRBJ2-5; D unresolved. Germline values: CDR1 SGHVS, CDR2 FQNEAQ. The V gene lost 5 bases and the J gene lost 2 bases, with 18 bases spanning the gap. The CDR3 loop spans 16 amino acids.

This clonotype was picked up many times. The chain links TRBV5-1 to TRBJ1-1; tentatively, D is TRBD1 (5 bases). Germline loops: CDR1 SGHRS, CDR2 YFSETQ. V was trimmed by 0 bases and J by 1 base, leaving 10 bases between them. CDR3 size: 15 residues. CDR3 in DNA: TGCGCCAGCAGCTTGGTCGGGGCGGCGAACACTGAAGCTTTCTTT. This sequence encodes CASSLVGAANTEAFF.

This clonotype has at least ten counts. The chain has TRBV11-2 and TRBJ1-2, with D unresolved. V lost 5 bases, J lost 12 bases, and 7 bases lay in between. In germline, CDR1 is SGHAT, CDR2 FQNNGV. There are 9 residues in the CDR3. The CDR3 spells CASSPPHTF. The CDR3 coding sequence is TGTGCCAGCAGCCCGCCCCACACCTTC.